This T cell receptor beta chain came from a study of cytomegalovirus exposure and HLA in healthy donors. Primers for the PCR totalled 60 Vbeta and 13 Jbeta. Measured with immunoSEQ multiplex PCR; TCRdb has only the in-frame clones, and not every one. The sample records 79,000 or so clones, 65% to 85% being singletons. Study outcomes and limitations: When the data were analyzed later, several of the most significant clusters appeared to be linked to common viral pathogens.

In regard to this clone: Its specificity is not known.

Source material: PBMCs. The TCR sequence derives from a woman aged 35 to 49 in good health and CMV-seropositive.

Written as DNA, the CDR3 is TGCGCCAGCGGGCTAGCGGGGGGAAACACCGGGGAGCTGTTTTTT. Its protein is CASGLAGGNTGELFF. The gene calls are TRBV10-2 and TRBJ2-2; TRBD2 agrees at 11 bases. The V gene's germline CDR1 is WSHSY and CDR2 SAAADI. Germline trimming cut 8 bases from V and 2 bases from J; bases unmatched to any gene: 4. This CDR3 is 15 amino acids long.